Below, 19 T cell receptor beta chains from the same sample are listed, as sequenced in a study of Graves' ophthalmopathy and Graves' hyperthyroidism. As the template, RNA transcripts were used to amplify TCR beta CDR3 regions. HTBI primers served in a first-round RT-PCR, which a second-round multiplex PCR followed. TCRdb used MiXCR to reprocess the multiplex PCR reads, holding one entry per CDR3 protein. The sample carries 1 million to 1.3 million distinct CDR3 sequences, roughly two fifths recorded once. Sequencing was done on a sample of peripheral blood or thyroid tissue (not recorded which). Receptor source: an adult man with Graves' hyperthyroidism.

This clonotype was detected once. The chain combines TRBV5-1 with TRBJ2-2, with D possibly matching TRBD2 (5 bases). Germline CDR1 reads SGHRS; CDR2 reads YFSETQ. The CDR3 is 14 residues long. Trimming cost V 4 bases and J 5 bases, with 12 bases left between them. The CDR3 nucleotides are TGCGCCAGCAGCGAGGGAGTGGGGACCGGGGAGCTGTTTTTT. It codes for CASSEGVGTGELFF. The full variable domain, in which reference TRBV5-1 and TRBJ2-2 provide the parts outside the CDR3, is KAGVTQTPRYLIKTRGQQVTLSCSPISGHRSVSWYQQTPGQGLQFLFEYFSETQRNKGNFPGRFSGRQFSNSRSEMNVSTLELGDSALYLCASSEGVGTGELFFGEGSRLTVL.

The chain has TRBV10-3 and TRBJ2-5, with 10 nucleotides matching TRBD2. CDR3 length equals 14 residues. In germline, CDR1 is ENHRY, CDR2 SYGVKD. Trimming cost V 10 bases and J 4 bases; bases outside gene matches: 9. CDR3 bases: TGTGCCAGCCGAGTAGCGGGAGGCCCAGAGACCCAGTACTTC. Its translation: CASRVAGGPETQYF.

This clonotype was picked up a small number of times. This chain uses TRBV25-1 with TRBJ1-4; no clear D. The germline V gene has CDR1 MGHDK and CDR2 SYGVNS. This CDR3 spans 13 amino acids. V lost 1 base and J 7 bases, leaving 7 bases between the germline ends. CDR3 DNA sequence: TGTGCCAGCAGTGAATTGACGAGTGAAAAACTGTTTTTT. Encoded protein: CASSELTSEKLFF.

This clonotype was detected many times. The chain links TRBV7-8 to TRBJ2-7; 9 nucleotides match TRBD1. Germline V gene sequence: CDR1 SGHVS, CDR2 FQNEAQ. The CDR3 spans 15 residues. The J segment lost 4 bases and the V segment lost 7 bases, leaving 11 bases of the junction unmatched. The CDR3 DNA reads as TGTGCCAGCACCGAAGTCGGGACAGGGATTTACGAGCAGTACTTC. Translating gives CASTEVGTGIYEQYF.

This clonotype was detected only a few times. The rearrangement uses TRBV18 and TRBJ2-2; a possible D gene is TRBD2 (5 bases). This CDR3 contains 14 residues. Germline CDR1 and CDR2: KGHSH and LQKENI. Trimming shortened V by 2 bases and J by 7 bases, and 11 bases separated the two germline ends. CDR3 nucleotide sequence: TGTGCCAGCTCACCATACTTCGAGGGCGGGGAGCTGTTTTTT. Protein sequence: CASSPYFEGGELFF.

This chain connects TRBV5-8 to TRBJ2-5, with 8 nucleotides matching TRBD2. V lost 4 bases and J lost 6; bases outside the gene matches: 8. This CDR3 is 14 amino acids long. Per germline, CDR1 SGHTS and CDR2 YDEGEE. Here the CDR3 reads CASSPRGGRKTQYF. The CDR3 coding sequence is TGTGCCAGCAGCCCTCGGGGGGGGCGGAAGACCCAGTACTTC.

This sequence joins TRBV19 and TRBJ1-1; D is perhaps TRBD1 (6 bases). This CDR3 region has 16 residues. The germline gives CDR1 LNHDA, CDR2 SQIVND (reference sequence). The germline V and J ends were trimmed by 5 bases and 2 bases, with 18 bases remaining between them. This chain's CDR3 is CASSWGQGSVNTEAFF. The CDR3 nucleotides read TGTGCCAGTAGTTGGGGGCAGGGATCCGTTAACACTGAAGCTTTCTTT.

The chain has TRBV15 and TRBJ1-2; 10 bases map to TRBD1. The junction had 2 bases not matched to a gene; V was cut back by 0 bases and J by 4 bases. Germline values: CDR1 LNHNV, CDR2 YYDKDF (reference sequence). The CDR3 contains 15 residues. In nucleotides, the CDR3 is TGTGCCACCAGCAGAGAGGGACAGGGGATCTATGGCTACACCTTC. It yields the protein CATSREGQGIYGYTF.

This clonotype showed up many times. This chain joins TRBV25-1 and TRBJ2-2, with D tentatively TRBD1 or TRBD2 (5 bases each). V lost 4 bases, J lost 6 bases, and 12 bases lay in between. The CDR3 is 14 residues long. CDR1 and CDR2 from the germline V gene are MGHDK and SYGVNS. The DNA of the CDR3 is TGTGCCAGCAGTGTGTTCCAGGGAGCCGGGGAGCTGTTTTTT. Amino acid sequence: CASSVFQGAGELFF.

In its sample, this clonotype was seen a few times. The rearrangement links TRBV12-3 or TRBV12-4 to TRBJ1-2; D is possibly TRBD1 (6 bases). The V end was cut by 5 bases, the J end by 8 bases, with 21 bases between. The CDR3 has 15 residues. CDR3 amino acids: CASSADSFPSGGYTF. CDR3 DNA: TGTGCCAGCAGTGCGGACAGTTTCCCTTCAGGAGGCTACACCTTC.

DNA of the CDR3: TGTGCCAGCAGGGCCCTGCCTGCGGGAAACTATGGCTACACCTTC. This sequence encodes CASRALPAGNYGYTF. The chain links TRBV12-3 or TRBV12-4 to TRBJ1-2, with unresolved D. The CDR3 contains 15 residues. Deletions cut 6 bases from V and 2 bases from J, with 16 bases between.

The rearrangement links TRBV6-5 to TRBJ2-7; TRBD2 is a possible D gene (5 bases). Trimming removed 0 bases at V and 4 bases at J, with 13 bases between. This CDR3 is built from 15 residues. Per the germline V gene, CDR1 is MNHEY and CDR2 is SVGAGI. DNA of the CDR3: TGTGCCAGCAGTTACTCGAGGGATACGTGGTACGAGCAGTACTTC. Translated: CASSYSRDTWYEQYF.

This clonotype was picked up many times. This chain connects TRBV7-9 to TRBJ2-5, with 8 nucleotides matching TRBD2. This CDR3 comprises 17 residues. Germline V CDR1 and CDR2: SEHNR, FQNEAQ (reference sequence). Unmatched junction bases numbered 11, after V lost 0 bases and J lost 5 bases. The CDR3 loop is CASSLAPGGRIRETQYF. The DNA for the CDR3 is TGTGCCAGCAGCTTAGCGCCGGGGGGGCGGATCAGGGAGACCCAGTACTTC.

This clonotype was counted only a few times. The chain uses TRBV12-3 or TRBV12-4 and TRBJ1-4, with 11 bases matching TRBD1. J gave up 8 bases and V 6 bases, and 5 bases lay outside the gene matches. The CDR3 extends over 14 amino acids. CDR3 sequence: CASSPDRGREKLFF. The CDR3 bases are TGTGCCAGCAGCCCGGACAGGGGGCGCGAAAAACTGTTTTTT.

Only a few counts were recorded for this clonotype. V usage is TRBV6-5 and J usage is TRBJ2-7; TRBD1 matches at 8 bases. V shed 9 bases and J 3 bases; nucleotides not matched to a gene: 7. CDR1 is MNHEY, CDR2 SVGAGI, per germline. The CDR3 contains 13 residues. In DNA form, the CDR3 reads TGTGCCAGTGCCCTAGGGACAGGCTACGAGCAGTACTTC. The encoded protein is CASALGTGYEQYF.

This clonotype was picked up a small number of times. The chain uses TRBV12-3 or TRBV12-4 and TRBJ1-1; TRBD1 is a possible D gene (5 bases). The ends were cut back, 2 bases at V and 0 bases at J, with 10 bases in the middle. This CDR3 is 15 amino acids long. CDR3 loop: CASSLSTALNTEAFF. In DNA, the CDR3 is TGTGCCAGCAGTTTATCGACAGCTTTGAACACTGAAGCTTTCTTT.

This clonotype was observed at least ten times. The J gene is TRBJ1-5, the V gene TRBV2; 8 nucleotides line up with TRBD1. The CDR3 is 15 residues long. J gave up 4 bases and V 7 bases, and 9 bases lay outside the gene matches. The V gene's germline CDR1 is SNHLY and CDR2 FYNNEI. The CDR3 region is CASMKQGANNQPQHF. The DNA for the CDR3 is TGTGCCAGCATGAAGCAGGGGGCGAATAATCAGCCCCAGCATTTT.

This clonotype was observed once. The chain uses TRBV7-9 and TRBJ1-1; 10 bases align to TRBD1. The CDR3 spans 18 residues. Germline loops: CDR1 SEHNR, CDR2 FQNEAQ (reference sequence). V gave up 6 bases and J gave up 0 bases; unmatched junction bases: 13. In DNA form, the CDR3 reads TGTGCCAGCAGTGACATCCGGACAGGGGGGAAAATGAACACTGAAGCTTTCTTT. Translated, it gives CASSDIRTGGKMNTEAFF.

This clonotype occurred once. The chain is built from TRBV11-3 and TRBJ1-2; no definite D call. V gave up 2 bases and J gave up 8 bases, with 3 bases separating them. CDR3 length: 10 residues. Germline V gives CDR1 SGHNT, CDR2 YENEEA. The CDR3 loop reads CASSLWGYTF. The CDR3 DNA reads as TGTGCCAGCAGCTTATGGGGCTACACCTTC.